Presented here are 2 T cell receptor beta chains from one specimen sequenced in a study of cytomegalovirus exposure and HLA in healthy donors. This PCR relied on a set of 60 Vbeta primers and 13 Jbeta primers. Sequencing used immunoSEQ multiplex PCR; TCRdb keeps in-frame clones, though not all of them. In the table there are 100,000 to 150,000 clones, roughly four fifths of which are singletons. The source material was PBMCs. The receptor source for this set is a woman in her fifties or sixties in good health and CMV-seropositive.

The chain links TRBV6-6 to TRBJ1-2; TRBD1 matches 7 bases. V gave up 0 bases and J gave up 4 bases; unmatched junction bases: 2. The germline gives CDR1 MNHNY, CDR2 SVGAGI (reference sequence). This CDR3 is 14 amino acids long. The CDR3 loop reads CASSYSQGVYGYTF. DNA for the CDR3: TGTGCCAGCAGTTACTCGCAGGGGGTCTATGGCTACACCTTC.

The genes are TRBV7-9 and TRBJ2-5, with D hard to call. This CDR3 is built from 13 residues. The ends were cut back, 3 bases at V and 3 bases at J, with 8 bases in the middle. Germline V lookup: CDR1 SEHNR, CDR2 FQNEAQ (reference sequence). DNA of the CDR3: TGTGCCAGCAGCTTGCCCGGAGAAGAGACCCAGTACTTC. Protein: CASSLPGEETQYF.